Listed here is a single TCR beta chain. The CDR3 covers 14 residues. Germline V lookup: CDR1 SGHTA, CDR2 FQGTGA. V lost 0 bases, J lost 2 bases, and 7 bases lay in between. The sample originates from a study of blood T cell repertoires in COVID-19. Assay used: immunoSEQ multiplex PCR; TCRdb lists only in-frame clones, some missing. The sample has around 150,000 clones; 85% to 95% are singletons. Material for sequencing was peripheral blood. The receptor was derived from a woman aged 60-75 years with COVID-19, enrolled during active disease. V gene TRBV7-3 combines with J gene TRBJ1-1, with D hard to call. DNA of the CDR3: TGTGCCAGCAGCTTAACCAACAGAAACACTGAAGCTTTCTTT. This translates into CASSLTNRNTEAFF.